One sample yielded the 31 T cell receptor beta chains listed below, sequenced in a study of cytomegalovirus exposure and HLA in healthy donors. It was with 60 Vbeta and 13 Jbeta primers that the PCR ran. Profiled with immunoSEQ multiplex PCR; TCRdb holds only in-frame clones, not every one. Of about 40,000 clones in the sample, roughly 67% were seen once. Sequencing was performed on PBMCs. These receptor sequences come from a man between 50 and 59 years old in good health and CMV-seropositive.

This rearrangement joins TRBV5-1 to TRBJ2-7; D is uncertain. The CDR3 extends over 14 amino acids. Trimming cost V 5 bases and J 0 bases, with 12 bases left between them. CDR1 is SGHRS, CDR2 YFSETQ, per germline. CDR3 residues: CASSPGPYSYEQYF. The CDR3 bases are TGCGCCAGCAGTCCTGGGCCTTACTCCTACGAGCAGTACTTC.

V and J are TRBV18 and TRBJ1-1; possibly TRBD1 for D (6 bases). Trimming cost V 6 bases and J 2 bases, with 10 bases left between them. Germline lookup yields CDR1 KGHSH and CDR2 LQKENI. This CDR3 has 13 residues. In DNA, the CDR3 is TGTGCCAGCTCCAGGGACACTAACACTGAAGCTTTCTTT. Its protein product is CASSRDTNTEAFF. The whole variable domain, filled in from reference TRBV18 and TRBJ1-1, reads NAGVMQNPRHLVRRRGQEARLRCSPMKGHSHVYWYRQLPEEGLKFMVYLQKENIIDESGMPKERFSAEFPKEGPSILRIQQVVRGDSAAYFCASSRDTNTEAFFGQGTRLTVV.

This clone was recorded once. The chain recombines TRBV9 with TRBJ2-1, with TRBD1 matching 9 bases. The CDR3 runs to 15 residues. Looked up from germline, CDR1 is SGDLS and CDR2 is YYNGEE. V trimming: 4 bases; J trimming: 7 bases; junction bases outside the gene matches: 9. The CDR3: CASSFPGTGQNEQFF. The CDR3 nucleotides read TGTGCCAGCAGCTTCCCCGGGACAGGGCAGAATGAGCAGTTCTTC.

The chain joins TRBV4-3 to TRBJ1-2; 7 nucleotides agree with TRBD1. V lost 0 bases to trimming and J lost 8 bases; unmatched junction nucleotides: 6. The germline V gene has CDR1 LGHNA and CDR2 YSLEER. The CDR3 covers 14 residues. The CDR3 DNA is TGCGCCAGCAGCCAAGATTACAGGGGAGGCGGCTACACCTTC. This gives the protein CASSQDYRGGGYTF.

The rearrangement links TRBV11-1 to TRBJ2-6, with 7 bases that match TRBD1. V trimming: 2 bases; J trimming: 0 bases; junction bases outside the gene matches: 7. This CDR3 spans 18 amino acids. The V gene's germline CDR1 is SGHAT and CDR2 FQDESV (reference sequence). The CDR3 spells CASSLRFGDSSGANVLTF. For the CDR3, the DNA is TGTGCCAGCAGCTTAAGGTTCGGGGACAGCTCTGGGGCCAACGTCCTGACTTTC.

The chain uses TRBV11-2 and TRBJ2-1; the match to TRBD2 covers 11 bases. CDR3 length: 16 residues. The V gene end was trimmed by 5 bases and the J gene end by 6 bases; junction bases not matched to a gene: 9. CDR1 is SGHAT, CDR2 FQNNGV, per germline. CDR3 loop: CASSAGLAGGPNEQFF. CDR3 nucleotides: TGTGCCAGCAGCGCGGGGCTAGCGGGGGGACCCAATGAGCAGTTCTTC.

This clone was observed once. The chain's CDR3 is CSVAPQEGGTDTQYF. Here the CDR3 DNA reads TGCAGCGTTGCCCCTCAGGAAGGGGGCACAGATACGCAGTATTTT. This chain joins TRBV29-1 and TRBJ2-3; D may be TRBD1 (5 bases). Germline V gives CDR1 SQVTM, CDR2 ANQGSEA. V was clipped by 4 bases and J by 1 base, with 15 bases between them. The CDR3 totals 15 residues.

The chain combines TRBV30 with TRBJ2-3, with 14 bases identical to TRBD2. This CDR3 comprises 15 residues. With V trimmed by 3 bases and J by 4 bases, 3 bases remained unmatched. Per the germline V gene, CDR1 is GTSNPN and CDR2 is SVGIG (reference sequence). CDR3 nucleotides: TGTGCCTGGAGGGGACTAGCGGGGGATCCAGATACGCAGTATTTT. Translation: CAWRGLAGDPDTQYF.

The chain is built from TRBV25-1 and TRBJ1-6; D is perhaps TRBD1 (6 bases). The CDR3 is 13 residues long. Germline lookup yields CDR1 MGHDK and CDR2 SYGVNS. Trimming removed 2 bases at V and 13 bases at J, with 12 bases between. CDR3 sequence: CASSETGQAPLHF. The DNA for the CDR3 is TGTGCCAGCAGTGAAACGGGACAAGCGCCCCTCCACTTT. Using reference TRBV25-1 and TRBJ1-6 for the parts outside the CDR3, the full variable domain is EADIYQTPRYLVIGTGKKITLECSQTMGHDKMYWYQQDPGMELHLIHYSYGVNSTEKGDLSSESTVSRIRTEHFPLTLESARPSHTSQYLCASSETGQAPLHFGNGTRLTVT.

The rearrangement links TRBV10-3 to TRBJ1-1, with a tentative D call TRBD1 (5 bases). The CDR3 sequence is 13 residues long. CDR1 is ENHRY and CDR2 is SYGVKD in the germline V gene. Trimming pared 4 bases from V and 8 bases from J, leaving 14 bases between. CDR3 DNA: TGTGCCATCAGTGGGGGGGAGCCATCCGAAGCTTTCTTT. This gives the protein CAISGGEPSEAFF.

The CDR3, as DNA: TGTGCCAGCAGCTTACGACAGAATCTGAACACTGAAGCTTTCTTT. Protein: CASSLRQNLNTEAFF. The V call is TRBV4-2, the J call TRBJ1-1; the D gene is possibly TRBD1 (5 bases). CDR3 size: 15 residues. Trimming pared 5 bases from V and 0 bases from J, leaving 13 bases between. Germline values: CDR1 LGHNA, CDR2 YNFKEQ.

This clone showed up just once. The J gene is TRBJ2-7, the V gene TRBV7-3; D perhaps matches TRBD2 (5 bases). The V gene lost 2 bases and the J gene lost 3 bases, with 11 bases spanning the gap. The germline V gene encodes CDR1 SGHTA and CDR2 FQGTGA. This CDR3 has 14 residues. Written as DNA, the CDR3 is TGTGCCAGCAGCTTATTAGGGAGTGGCTACGAGCAGTACTTC. Its translation: CASSLLGSGYEQYF. Variable domain in full (rest from reference TRBV7-3 and TRBJ2-7): GAGVSQTPSNKVTEKGKYVELRCDPISGHTALYWYRQSLGQGPEFLIYFQGTGAADDSGLPNDRFFAVRPEGSVSTLKIQRTERGDSAVYLCASSLLGSGYEQYFGPGTRLTVT.

DNA of the CDR3: TGTGCCAGCTCACCCCCGGACAGGGGGACAGATACGCAGTATTTT. It encodes CASSPPDRGTDTQYF. The rearrangement joins TRBV18 to TRBJ2-3; 10 bases align to TRBD1. The CDR3 extends over 15 amino acids. Germline V gene data show CDR1 as KGHSH and CDR2 as LQKENI. V shed 3 bases and J 3 bases; nucleotides not matched to a gene: 3.

This clone was seen a handful of times. The chain is built from TRBV27 and TRBJ2-5; 8 nucleotides agree with TRBD1. The J segment lost 7 bases and the V segment lost 2 bases, leaving 6 bases of the junction unmatched. The CDR3 has 14 amino acids. Germline assignment: CDR1 MNHEY and CDR2 SMNVEV (reference sequence). Here the CDR3 reads CASSLAGQEGTQYF. The CDR3 DNA is TGTGCCAGCAGTTTAGCGGGACAGGAAGGGACCCAGTACTTC.

The V call is TRBV7-9, the J call TRBJ1-2; 12 bases align to TRBD1. Germline V gives CDR1 SEHNR, CDR2 FQNEAQ (reference sequence). Trimming removed 5 bases from V and 6 bases from J; junction bases left unmatched: 4. The CDR3 is made up of 14 amino acids. CDR3 DNA sequence: TGTGCCAGCAGCGGTAGGGACAGGGGGCATGGCTACACCTTC. Translated: CASSGRDRGHGYTF.

The CDR3 sequence: CATVVQAGNTIYF. The DNA of the CDR3 is TGTGCCACCGTGGTTCAGGCGGGAAACACCATATATTTT. J is TRBJ1-3 and V is TRBV6-5; D gene unclear. V gave up 10 bases and J gave up 4 bases, with 14 bases separating them. Germline values: CDR1 MNHEY, CDR2 SVGAGI. The CDR3 runs to 13 residues.

The CDR3 reads CASSQSGTGSQGYTF. CDR3 DNA sequence: TGTGCCAGCAGCCAGTCGGGGACAGGAAGCCAGGGCTACACCTTC. This chain joins TRBV5-6 and TRBJ1-2; 8 bases map to TRBD1. The germline gives CDR1 SGHDT, CDR2 YYEEEE. This CDR3 is built from 15 residues. V gave up 4 bases and J gave up 8 bases; unmatched junction bases: 13. Complete variable domain (other parts from reference TRBV5-6 and TRBJ1-2): DAGVTQSPTHLIKTRGQQVTLRCSPKSGHDTVSWYQQALGQGPQFIFQYYEEEERQRGNFPDRFSGHQFPNYSSELNVNALLLGDSALYLCASSQSGTGSQGYTFGSGTRLTVV.

This clone is a singleton in its sample. The rearrangement joins TRBV11-2 to TRBJ1-5, with D perhaps TRBD1 (5 bases). Trimming pared 1 base from V and 0 bases from J, leaving 13 bases between. Germline-derived CDR1 and CDR2 are SGHAT and FQNNGV. CDR3 length: 17 amino acids. The CDR3 sequence: CASSLGVGASSNQPQHF. The CDR3 DNA reads as TGTGCCAGCAGCTTAGGAGTAGGGGCTTCTAGCAATCAGCCCCAGCATTTT.

This chain joins TRBV5-1 and TRBJ2-7; D is possibly TRBD1 (6 bases). The V end was cut by 2 bases, the J end by 6 bases, with 12 bases between. Germline-derived CDR1 and CDR2 are SGHRS and YFSETQ. The CDR3 totals 13 residues. CDR3 coding DNA: TGCGCCAGCAGCTTACAGGGTTCAGGCGAGCAGTACTTC. Protein product: CASSLQGSGEQYF.

V gene TRBV11-2 combines with J gene TRBJ1-1, with TRBD1 as a possible D gene (5 bases). Trimming took 5 bases from V and 7 from J, leaving 14 bases between them. This CDR3 has 13 residues. Germline V gives CDR1 SGHAT, CDR2 FQNNGV. CDR3 nucleotide sequence: TGTGCCAGCAGCCAGGGTTGGGGAGGTGAAGCTTTCTTT. This translates into CASSQGWGGEAFF.

This clone occurred a few times. This chain connects TRBV5-6 to TRBJ1-1; D gene unclear. CDR3 length: 11 amino acids. V lost 5 bases to trimming and J lost 3 bases, with 5 bases between them. The germline gives CDR1 SGHDT, CDR2 YYEEEE. The CDR3 nucleotides read TGTGCCAGCAGACGGGACACTGAAGCTTTCTTT. It is translated as CASRRDTEAFF.

V gene TRBV9 combines with J gene TRBJ1-2; D is perhaps TRBD1 (5 bases). The CDR3 length is 15 residues. CDR1 is SGDLS, CDR2 YYNGEE, per germline. V lost 3 bases and J 2 bases, leaving 14 bases between the germline ends. CDR3 in amino acids: CASSAWGGVNYGYTF. The DNA of the CDR3 is TGTGCCAGCAGCGCCTGGGGCGGGGTCAACTATGGCTACACCTTC.

The chain is built from TRBV4-3 and TRBJ1-1; D gene ambiguous. V lost 0 bases to trimming and J lost 0 bases, with 11 bases between them. CDR1 is LGHNA and CDR2 is YSLEER in the germline V gene. The CDR3 is made up of 16 amino acids. DNA of the CDR3: TGCGCCAGCAGCCAAGATCCCCCACCGGTGAACACTGAAGCTTTCTTT. Translated: CASSQDPPPVNTEAFF.

The chain is built from TRBV7-2 and TRBJ2-7; 7 nucleotides match TRBD1. Germline CDR1 SGHTA, CDR2 FQGNSA. V dropped 7 bases and J dropped 3; count of bases not matched to a gene: 12. The length of the CDR3 is 15 residues. CDR3 protein: CASTLDRDSIYEQYF. The CDR3 region has the DNA TGTGCCAGCACGCTTGACCGGGACAGCATCTACGAGCAGTACTTC.

This chain links TRBV5-8 with TRBJ2-5; possible D gene TRBD1, 6 bases. Trimming took off 0 bases at V and 5 bases at J, with 11 bases between the two ends. CDR1 SGHTS and CDR2 YDEGEE come from the germline V gene. The CDR3 runs 14 residues. CDR3 coding DNA: TGTGCCAGCAGCTTGGTTCAGGGGAGTGAGACCCAGTACTTC. It translates to CASSLVQGSETQYF. The full variable domain, rest sourced from reference TRBV5-8 and TRBJ2-5, is EAGVTQSPTHLIKTRGQQATLRCSPISGHTSVYWYQQALGLGLQFLLWYDEGEERNRGNFPPRFSGRQFPNYSSELNVNALELEDSALYLCASSLVQGSETQYFGPGTRLLVL.

J is TRBJ2-7 and V is TRBV5-1; 7 positions agree with TRBD2. V shed 4 bases, J shed 0 bases, and the junction held 4 bases outside the gene matches. This CDR3 contains 14 residues. Germline CDR1 SGHRS, CDR2 YFSETQ. As DNA, the CDR3 is TGCGCCAGCAGCGGGGGGGTGCCCTCCTACGAGCAGTACTTC. Encoded protein: CASSGGVPSYEQYF.

The V and J genes are TRBV6-1 and TRBJ2-1, with 7 bases fitting TRBD1. There are 15 residues in the CDR3. V was pared by 7 bases and J by 4 bases, with 10 bases of the junction left unmatched. CDR1 and CDR2 from the germline V gene are MNHNS and SASEGT. The CDR3 sequence is CASTPGTERYNEQFF. Here the CDR3 DNA reads TGTGCCAGCACCCCCGGGACAGAGAGGTACAATGAGCAGTTCTTC.

This chain connects TRBV6-5 to TRBJ1-1; D is uncertain. CDR3 size: 15 residues. The V gene lost 4 bases and the J gene lost 5 bases, with 17 bases spanning the gap. Germline CDR1 is MNHEY and CDR2 is SVGAGI. The CDR3 is CASSSWEGKGTEAFF. The CDR3 nucleotides are TGTGCCAGCAGTTCCTGGGAGGGAAAGGGTACTGAAGCTTTCTTT.

This rearrangement joins TRBV6-5 to TRBJ2-7; 9 nucleotides align to TRBD2. V lost 2 bases to trimming and J lost 4 bases; unmatched junction nucleotides: 9. Per the germline V gene, CDR1 is MNHEY and CDR2 is SVGAGI. The CDR3 is 16 amino acids. DNA of the CDR3: TGTGCCAGCAGTTACGCGGCGGGGGGGCCAAGTTACGAGCAGTACTTC. Translating gives CASSYAAGGPSYEQYF.

The rearrangement joins TRBV4-3 to TRBJ2-3, with a tentative D call TRBD2 (5 bases). Trimming shortened V by 1 base and J by 6 bases, and 14 bases separated the two germline ends. CDR1 and CDR2 (germline): LGHNA, YSLEER. The CDR3 contains 15 residues. The CDR3 spells CASSQGSGFSDTQYF. The CDR3 DNA sequence: TGCGCCAGCAGCCAAGGTTCGGGGTTCTCGGATACGCAGTATTTT.

The rearrangement joins TRBV6-6 to TRBJ1-6; TRBD1 agrees at 8 bases. Trimming cost V 5 bases and J 9 bases; bases outside gene matches: 3. The germline V gene encodes CDR1 MNHNY and CDR2 SVGAGI (reference sequence). This CDR3 has 13 amino acids. The CDR3 region has the DNA TGTGCCAGCAGTAGACAGGGGTTTTCACCCCTCCACTTT. Translated, it gives CASSRQGFSPLHF.